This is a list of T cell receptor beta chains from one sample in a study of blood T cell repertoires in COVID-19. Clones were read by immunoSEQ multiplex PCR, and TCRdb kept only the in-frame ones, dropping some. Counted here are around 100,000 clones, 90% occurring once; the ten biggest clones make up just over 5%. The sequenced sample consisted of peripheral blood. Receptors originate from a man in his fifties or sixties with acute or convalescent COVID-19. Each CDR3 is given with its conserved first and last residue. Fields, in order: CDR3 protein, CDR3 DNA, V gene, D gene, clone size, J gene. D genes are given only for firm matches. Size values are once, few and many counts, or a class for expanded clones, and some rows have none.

CASSPGQGMNTEAFF,TGTGCCAGCTCACCGGGGCAGGGGATGAACACTGAAGCTTTCTTT,TRBV18,-,once,TRBJ1-1
CAWSVGRGNQPQHF,TGTGCCTGGAGTGTAGGGAGGGGCAATCAGCCCCAGCATTTT,TRBV30,-,-,TRBJ1-5
CASSPGQGAWGQPQHF,TGTGCCAGTAGTCCGGGACAGGGGGCCTGGGGGCAGCCCCAGCATTTT,TRBV19,TRBD1,-,TRBJ1-5
CASSLGGGVNGYTF,TGTGCCAGCAGTTTGGGTGGGGGGGTTAATGGCTACACCTTC,TRBV27,-,-,TRBJ1-2
CASSLSGGGNQPQHF,TGTGCCAGCAGTCTATCGGGGGGCGGCAATCAGCCCCAGCATTTT,TRBV2,-,-,TRBJ1-5
CASGQLAGGPNEQFF,TGTGCCAGCGGACAGTTAGCAGGGGGCCCCAATGAGCAGTTCTTC,TRBV6-5,TRBD1,few,TRBJ2-1
CASSLSTRTGGSEAFF,TGTGCCAGCAGCTTGTCAACAAGGACAGGAGGATCCGAAGCTTTCTTT,TRBV5-4,TRBD1,-,TRBJ1-1
CASSLGLNTDTQYF,TGTGCCAGCAGCTTAGGACTGAACACAGATACGCAGTATTTT,TRBV5-4,-,once,TRBJ2-3
CASSLGTTNEKLFF,TGTGCCAGTAGCCTCGGGACAACTAATGAAAAACTGTTTTTT,TRBV19,-,-,TRBJ1-4
CATSDPSSGRSGEQFF,TGTGCCACCAGTGATCCCAGTAGCGGGAGGTCCGGTGAGCAGTTCTTC,TRBV24-1,TRBD2,-,TRBJ2-1
CASSSGRFYEQYF,TGTGCCAGCTCTAGCGGGAGGTTTTACGAGCAGTACTTC,TRBV7-8,TRBD2,-,TRBJ2-7
CASSIRPALGGSPLHF,TGTGCCAGTAGTATCCGACCGGCTTTGGGGGGGTCACCCCTCCACTTT,TRBV19,-,-,TRBJ1-6
CASSVVAGGLSEQFF,TGTGCCAGCAGCGTAGTAGCGGGAGGTTTGTCTGAGCAGTTCTTC,TRBV9,TRBD2,-,TRBJ2-1
CSASLLNPGNEQYF,TGCAGTGCTAGTCTGCTTAACCCAGGGAACGAGCAGTACTTC,TRBV20-1,-,-,TRBJ2-7
CASSPAQSSSYEQYF,TGTGCCAGCAGCCCTGCCCAGTCCTCTTCCTACGAGCAGTACTTC,TRBV7-9,-,-,TRBJ2-7
CASSFSGGFYEQYF,TGTGCCAGCAGTTTTTCGGGGGGCTTCTACGAGCAGTACTTC,TRBV27,-,once,TRBJ2-7
CASSPGQGAVTGELFF,TGCGCCAGCAGCCCGGGACAGGGGGCGGTCACCGGGGAGCTGTTTTTT,TRBV5-1,TRBD1,-,TRBJ2-2
CASSWASNYGYTF,TGTGCCAGCAGTTGGGCTTCTAACTATGGCTACACCTTC,TRBV6-2/TRBV6-3,-,-,TRBJ1-2
CASSLSWGRETQYF,TGTGCCAGCTCCCTATCGTGGGGGAGGGAGACCCAGTACTTC,TRBV18,-,-,TRBJ2-5
CASSIDGTSGDEQYF,TGTGCCAGTAGTATAGATGGGACTAGCGGTGACGAGCAGTACTTC,TRBV19,TRBD2,-,TRBJ2-7
CASSQPGRQPQHF,TGTGCCAGCAGCCAGCCGGGAAGACAGCCCCAGCATTTT,TRBV3-1/TRBV3-2,-,once,TRBJ1-5
CASRRTVTTTNEKLFF,TGTGCCAGTAGGAGGACAGTCACAACAACTAATGAAAAACTGTTTTTT,TRBV19,-,-,TRBJ1-4
CASSFSTSGFGVRNEQFF,TGTGCCAGCAGCTTTAGTACTAGCGGTTTTGGTGTGAGAAATGAGCAGTTCTTC,TRBV7-8,TRBD2,-,TRBJ2-1
CASSLGRAGTYEQYF,TGTGCCAGCAGCTTAGGTCGAGCGGGAACGTACGAGCAGTACTTC,TRBV7-2,TRBD2,-,TRBJ2-7
CASSPYRDYTF,TGTGCCAGCAGCCCCTACAGAGACTACACCTTC,TRBV7-2,-,-,TRBJ1-2
CAISQQGYEQYF,TGTGCCATCAGTCAACAGGGCTACGAGCAGTACTTC,TRBV10-3,-,-,TRBJ2-7